One and the same sample provided the 7 T cell receptor beta chains below, sequenced in a study of tumor and adjacent non-tumor tissue in lung cancer. A modified ARM-PCR protocol with three rounds of nested PCR amplified TCRbeta. TCRdb re-called the multiplex PCR reads with MiXCR, one entry per CDR3 protein. The table records tens of thousands of distinct CDR3 sequences, about three fifths of them present only once. The template was RNA from unsorted bulk tissue. Sequencing was carried out using lung tumor tissue. The receptors originated from a man in his forties or fifties with non-small cell lung cancer.

As for this clonotype: At one of its ends the junction is not consistent with the germline gene, which may arise from a read error. The chain recombines TRBV18 with TRBJ2-5; D is unclear. Germline-derived CDR1 and CDR2 are KGHSH and LQKENI. The CDR3 extends over 11 amino acids. DNA of the CDR3: TGTACCAGCTCAAGACAAGAGACCCAGTACTTC. This encodes CTSSRQETQYF.

This clonotype showed up just once. The genes are TRBV11-2 and TRBJ2-2; TRBD2 might be the D (7 bases). Looked up from germline, CDR1 is SGHAT and CDR2 is FQNNGV. The V and J ends lost 7 bases and 17 bases respectively, with 29 bases between them. The CDR3 runs 15 residues. CDR3 bases: TGTGCCAGCAACAATCAACTATTGGAGGCCGGGGGGCTATTTTTT. Protein product: CASNNQLLEAGGLFF.

As to this clonotype: One end of the junction does not line up with germline, which may come from a read error. The chain is built from TRBV11-2 and TRBJ2-1, with D tentatively TRBD2 (7 bases). CDR1 and CDR2 (germline): SGHAT, FQNNGV. The CDR3 is 12 amino acids. Written as DNA, the CDR3 is TGTGCCAGCAGCCAGGGGAGGGGAAGGCAGTCCTTC. Protein: CASSQGRGRQSF.

The count of this clonotype is one. This chain links TRBV6-5 with TRBJ2-3; D perhaps matches TRBD2 (6 bases). The CDR3 has 15 amino acids. CDR1 and CDR2 from the germline V gene are MNHEY and SVGAGI. Trimming took 6 bases from V and 5 from J, leaving 18 bases between them. The CDR3 here is CASRYMGGRRDTQYF. In nucleotides, the CDR3 is TGTGCCAGCAGATACATGGGGGGTCGGAGAGATACGCAGTATTTT.

The genes are TRBV12-3 or TRBV12-4 and TRBJ2-5; TRBD2 matches 10 bases. CDR3 size: 16 residues. J was trimmed by 5 bases and V by 4 bases; bases with no gene match: 10. The CDR3 sequence: CASSSTSGANTETQYF. In DNA form, the CDR3 reads TGTGCCAGCAGTTCAACTAGCGGGGCCAATACGGAGACCCAGTACTTC.

About this clonotype: This sequence may be a read error, since a much larger clone differs from it by one base. This chain joins TRBV6-2 or TRBV6-3 and TRBJ2-1, with a possible D match to TRBD1 (5 bases). This CDR3 has 12 residues. Germline CDR1 reads MNHEY; CDR2 reads SVGEGT. CDR3 coding DNA: TGTGGCAGCACCCATTCCAGGGAAGAGCACCTCTTC. It codes for CGSTHSREEHLF.

This clonotype turned up a few times. This may be a read error, as it is one base from a much larger clone. The chain has TRBV4-2 and TRBJ2-6; D may be TRBD1 (5 bases). Per the germline V gene, CDR1 is LGHNA and CDR2 is YNFKEQ. The CDR3 spans 16 residues. This CDR3 is CASSQVQGSGTNVLTF. CDR3 DNA: TGTGCCAGCAGCCAAGTTCAGGGCTCTGGGACCAACGTCCTGACTTTC.